A single sample gave rise to the 2 T cell receptor beta chains below, sequenced in a study of blood T cell repertoires in COVID-19. Some clones are missing from TCRdb's copy, which holds only in-frame ones; the method was immunoSEQ multiplex PCR. Of some 500,000 clones in the sample, 88% were seen once. The sample taken for sequencing was PBMCs or T cells enriched from blood (not recorded which). These receptors were taken from a woman in her forties who had recovered from COVID-19.

J is TRBJ2-1 and V is TRBV5-4; 7 nucleotides match TRBD2. Per the germline V gene, CDR1 is SGHNT and CDR2 is YYREEE (reference sequence). This CDR3 has 17 amino acids. V gave up 3 bases and J gave up 0 bases; unmatched junction bases: 9. CDR3 residues: CASSWGGADSSYNEQFF. CDR3 in DNA: TGTGCCAGCAGCTGGGGGGGAGCGGATAGCTCCTACAATGAGCAGTTCTTC.

This chain joins TRBV10-2 and TRBJ2-7; 11 bases align to TRBD2. V lost 6 bases to trimming and J lost 1 base; unmatched junction nucleotides: 2. Per the germline V gene, CDR1 is WSHSY and CDR2 is SAAADI. The CDR3 runs to 14 residues. The chain's CDR3 is CASRVAGGSYEQYF. The CDR3 region has the DNA TGCGCCAGCAGGGTAGCGGGAGGGTCCTACGAGCAGTACTTC.